This T cell receptor beta chain was recovered during a study of OX40 agonist ivuxolimab in advanced cancers. V was clipped by 5 bases and J by 10 bases, with 9 bases between them. This CDR3 is 11 amino acids long. Looked up from germline, CDR1 is MNHNS and CDR2 is SASEGT. Sequencing was performed with immunoSEQ multiplex PCR; in TCRdb, only in-frame clones are kept and a portion is missing. Of about 61,000 clones in the sample, approximately 90% were seen once. Sample: CD4+ or CD8+ T cells sorted from blood, taken in a trial of the OX40 agonist ivuxolimab. The clonotype comes from an adult with an advanced solid tumor such as melanoma, head and neck, liver or kidney cancer. J is TRBJ2-1 and V is TRBV6-1; D call uncertain. The chain's CDR3 is CASSYLWEQFF. The CDR3 DNA sequence: TGTGCCAGCAGTTACCTATGGGAGCAGTTCTTC.